Listed here are 13 T cell receptor beta chains from one sample, sequenced in a study of cytomegalovirus exposure and HLA in healthy donors. 13 Jbeta primers and 60 Vbeta primers were used for the PCR. Assay used: immunoSEQ multiplex PCR; TCRdb lists only in-frame clones, some missing. This sample carries roughly 98,000 clones, about 81% of them seen once, and the ten largest clones take about 1.5%. Material: PBMCs. Receptors were obtained from a man aged 35 to 55 in good health and CMV-seronegative.

The chain combines TRBV23-1 with TRBJ1-2, with TRBD1 matching over 7 bases. TRBV23-1 falls under the ORF class, with uncertain function. V was clipped by 4 bases and J by 11 bases; unmatched bases: 16. The CDR3 is made up of 15 amino acids. The CDR3 DNA is TGCGCCAGCAGTCTACTCCCCCGACAGGGTTTTCGGTACACCTTC. This sequence encodes CASSLLPRQGFRYTF.

The chain couples TRBV6-5 to TRBJ1-1; D not resolved. This CDR3 is built from 15 residues. Germline assignment: CDR1 MNHEY and CDR2 SVGAGI. Trimming cost V 3 bases and J 7 bases, with 18 bases left between them. The CDR3 DNA reads as TGTGCCAGCAGTTATCAAAGCTTGACGGGAGATGAAGCTTTCTTT. Residues: CASSYQSLTGDEAFF.

This clone was recorded a few times. The chain uses TRBV5-5 and TRBJ2-7, with 7 bases fitting TRBD1. V lost 1 base and J lost 0; bases outside the gene matches: 4. CDR1 is SGHKS and CDR2 is YYEKEE in the germline V gene (reference sequence). The CDR3 is 15 residues long. The CDR3 DNA sequence: TGTGCCAGCAGCTTGACACAGGGGTTCTCCTACGAGCAGTACTTC. Its protein product is CASSLTQGFSYEQYF.

The rearrangement uses TRBV6-1 and TRBJ2-1; 14 bases agree with TRBD2. Germline V gene sequence: CDR1 MNHNS, CDR2 SASEGT. Germline trimming cut 4 bases from V and 8 bases from J; bases unmatched to any gene: 7. This CDR3 is 16 amino acids long. The CDR3: CASSVRRTSGGYEQFF. CDR3 coding DNA: TGTGCCAGCAGTGTGAGGCGGACTAGCGGGGGGTATGAGCAGTTCTTC.

V usage is TRBV2 and J usage is TRBJ2-4; the D is unclear. This CDR3 region has 14 residues. The germline gives CDR1 SNHLY, CDR2 FYNNEI. Trimming took 6 bases from V and 1 from J, leaving 10 bases between them. The CDR3 nucleotides are TGTGCCAGCAGGCAGACTTTTGCCAAAAACATTCAGTACTTC. It translates to CASRQTFAKNIQYF.

The chain has TRBV11-1 and TRBJ1-2; 8 bases map to TRBD1. This CDR3 has 14 residues. V was pared by 2 bases and J by 4 bases, with 3 bases of the junction left unmatched. Germline lookup yields CDR1 SGHAT and CDR2 FQDESV (reference sequence). The CDR3 reads CASSLTDRGYGYTF. For the CDR3, the DNA is TGTGCCAGCAGCTTAACAGACAGGGGCTATGGCTACACCTTC.

The rearrangement joins TRBV30 to TRBJ1-2; D is uncertain. The length of the CDR3 is 11 residues. Germline V gene data show CDR1 as GTSNPN and CDR2 as SVGIG (reference sequence). V was shortened by 2 bases and J by 7 bases, with 8 bases between the two germline ends. The CDR3 bases are TGTGCCTGGAGTAGCGAACGTGGCTACACCTTC. It codes for CAWSSERGYTF.

The chain employs TRBV28 and TRBJ2-1; TRBD1 matches 8 bases. The CDR3 length is 15 residues. Germline V lookup: CDR1 MDHEN, CDR2 SYDVKM. V dropped 7 bases and J dropped 10; count of bases not matched to a gene: 15. CDR3 loop: CASNMGSGGFREQFF. CDR3 nucleotides: TGTGCCAGCAACATGGGGTCAGGGGGCTTCAGGGAGCAGTTCTTC.

This clone appeared a few times. The V gene is TRBV29-1, the J gene TRBJ2-7, with 8 positions matching TRBD2. The V gene's germline CDR1 is SQVTM and CDR2 ANQGSEA. The CDR3 is 13 amino acids. The junction had 5 bases not matched to a gene; V was cut back by 5 bases and J by 2 bases. The CDR3 protein is CSVRSGGPYEQYF. The DNA of the CDR3 is TGCAGCGTTCGGAGCGGGGGCCCCTACGAGCAGTACTTC.

This rearrangement joins TRBV10-3 to TRBJ2-1; 7 bases map to TRBD1. This CDR3 comprises 19 residues. Germline V gene lookup returns CDR1 ENHRY and CDR2 SYGVKD. Germline trimming cut 2 bases from V and 2 bases from J; bases unmatched to any gene: 15. The CDR3 region is CAISETRDSLYITYNEQFF. The CDR3, as DNA: TGTGCCATCAGTGAGACCCGGGACAGCCTCTACATCACCTACAATGAGCAGTTCTTC.

The chain links TRBV2 to TRBJ2-2; no reliable D call. The CDR3 length is 13 residues. The V and J ends lost 3 bases and 5 bases respectively, with 7 bases between them. Germline-derived CDR1 and CDR2 are SNHLY and FYNNEI. This CDR3 is CASSEEFTGELFF. CDR3 sequence (DNA): TGTGCCAGCAGTGAGGAGTTTACCGGGGAGCTGTTTTTT.

V usage is TRBV7-3 and J usage is TRBJ1-1; 8 nucleotides agree with TRBD1. Germline lookup yields CDR1 SGHTA and CDR2 FQGTGA. The CDR3 has 14 amino acids. J gave up 3 bases and V 2 bases, and 2 bases lay outside the gene matches. CDR3 sequence reads: CASSLQGADTEAFF. DNA for the CDR3: TGTGCCAGCAGCTTACAGGGGGCGGACACTGAAGCTTTCTTT.

The chain uses TRBV2 and TRBJ2-7, with a possible D match to TRBD1 (6 bases). The CDR3 spans 16 residues. Germline CDR1 and CDR2: SNHLY and FYNNEI. The V end lost 5 bases, the J end lost 4 bases, and 21 bases lay between the germline ends. The CDR3, as DNA: TGTGCCAGCAGTCCCCTGTCCGACAGGAGCGATTACGAGCAGTACTTC. It translates to CASSPLSDRSDYEQYF.